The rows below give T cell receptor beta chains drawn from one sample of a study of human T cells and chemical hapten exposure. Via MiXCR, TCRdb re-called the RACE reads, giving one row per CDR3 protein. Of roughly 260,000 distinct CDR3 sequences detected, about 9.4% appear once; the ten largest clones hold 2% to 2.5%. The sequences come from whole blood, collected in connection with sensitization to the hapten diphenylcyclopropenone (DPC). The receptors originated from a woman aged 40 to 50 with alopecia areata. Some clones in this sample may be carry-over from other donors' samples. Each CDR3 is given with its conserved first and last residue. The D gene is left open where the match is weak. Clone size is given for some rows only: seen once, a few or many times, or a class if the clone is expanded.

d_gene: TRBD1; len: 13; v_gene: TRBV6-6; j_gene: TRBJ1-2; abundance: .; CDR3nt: TGTGCCAGCCGAGAACAGGGGGCGGATGGCTACACCTTC; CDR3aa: CASREQGADGYTF
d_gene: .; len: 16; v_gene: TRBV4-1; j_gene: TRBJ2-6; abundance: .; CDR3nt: TGCGCCAGCAGCCAAGATCGCGGTTATGGGGCCAACGTCCTGACTTTC; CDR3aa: CASSQDRGYGANVLTF
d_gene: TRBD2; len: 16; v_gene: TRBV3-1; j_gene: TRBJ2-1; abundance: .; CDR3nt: TGTGCCAGCAGCCAAGAGGGGCGGGGGGCCCACAATGAGCAGTTCTTC; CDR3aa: CASSQEGRGAHNEQFF
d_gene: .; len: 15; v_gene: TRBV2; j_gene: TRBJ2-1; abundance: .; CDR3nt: TGTGCCAGCAGTGATGAGGGGAGCTCCTACAATGAGCAGTTCTTC; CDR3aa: CASSDEGSSYNEQFF
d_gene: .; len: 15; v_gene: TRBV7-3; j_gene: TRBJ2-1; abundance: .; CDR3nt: TGTGCCAGCACCTTGTATGCTAGCTCCTACAATGAGCAGTTCTTC; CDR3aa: CASTLYASSYNEQFF
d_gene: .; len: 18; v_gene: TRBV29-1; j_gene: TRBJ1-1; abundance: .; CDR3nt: TGCAGCGTTAATTCAATATGGGGGCGCCAGGGCATGAACACTGAAGCTTTCTTT; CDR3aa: CSVNSIWGRQGMNTEAFF
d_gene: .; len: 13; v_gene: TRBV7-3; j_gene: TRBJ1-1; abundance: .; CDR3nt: TGTGCCAGCAGCTCTGTGATAAAGGGAGAAGCTTTCTTT; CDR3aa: CASSSVIKGEAFF
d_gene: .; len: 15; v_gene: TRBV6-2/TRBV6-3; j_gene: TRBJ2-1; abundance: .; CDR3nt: TGTGCCAGCAGTAGGACCACATTGGGACACAATGAGCAGTTCTTC; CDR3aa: CASSRTTLGHNEQFF
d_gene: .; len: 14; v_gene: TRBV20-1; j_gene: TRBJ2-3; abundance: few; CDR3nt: TGCAGTGCTAGAAGGGAGTACAGCACAGATACGCAGTATTTT; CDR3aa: CSARREYSTDTQYF
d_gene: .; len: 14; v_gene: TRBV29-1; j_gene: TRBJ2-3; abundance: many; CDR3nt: TGCAGCGTTGGAGAACTCTCTAGCACAGATACGCAGTATTTT; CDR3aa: CSVGELSSTDTQYF
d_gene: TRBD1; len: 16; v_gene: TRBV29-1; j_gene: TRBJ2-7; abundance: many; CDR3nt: TGCAGCGTTGAAGAGCTGGATCGGTACAGGGGGCTTGAGCAGTACTTC; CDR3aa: CSVEELDRYRGLEQYF
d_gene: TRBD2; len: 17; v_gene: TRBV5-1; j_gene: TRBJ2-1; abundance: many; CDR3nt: TGCGCCAGCAGCTCCGCCGCCGGGACTAGGCTGGGGAATGAGCAGTTCTTC; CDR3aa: CASSSAAGTRLGNEQFF
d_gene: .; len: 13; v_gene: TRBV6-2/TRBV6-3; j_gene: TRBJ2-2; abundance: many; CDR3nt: TGTGCCAGCAGGGACGAGGGGCCCGGGGAGCTGTTTTTT; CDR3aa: CASRDEGPGELFF
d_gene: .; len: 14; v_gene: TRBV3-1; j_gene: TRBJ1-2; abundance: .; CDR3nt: TGTGCCAGCAGCCAAGAGGTGTCGACGAATATCTACACCTTC; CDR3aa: CASSQEVSTNIYTF
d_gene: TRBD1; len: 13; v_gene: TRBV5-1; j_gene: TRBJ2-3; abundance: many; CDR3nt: TGCGCCAGCAGCAGGACAGGGGCTGATACGCAGTATTTT; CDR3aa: CASSRTGADTQYF
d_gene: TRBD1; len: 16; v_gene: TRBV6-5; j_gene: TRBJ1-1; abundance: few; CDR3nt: TGTGCCAGCAGGGGAAACAGGGGGCGAAGGAACACTGAAGCTTTCTTT; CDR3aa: CASRGNRGRRNTEAFF
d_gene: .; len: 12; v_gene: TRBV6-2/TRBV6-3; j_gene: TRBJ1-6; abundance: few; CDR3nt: TGTGCCAGCAGCCGTCCGGGCTCACCCCTCCACTTT; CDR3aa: CASSRPGSPLHF
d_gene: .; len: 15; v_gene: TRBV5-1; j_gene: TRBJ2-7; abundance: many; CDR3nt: TGCGCCAGCAGCTTGGGACCAGCCACCTCCTACGAGCAGTACTTC; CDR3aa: CASSLGPATSYEQYF
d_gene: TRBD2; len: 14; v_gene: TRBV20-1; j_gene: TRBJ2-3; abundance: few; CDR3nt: TGCAGTGCCCTAGCGGGAGGGCCAAAGGATACGCAGTATTTT; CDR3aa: CSALAGGPKDTQYF
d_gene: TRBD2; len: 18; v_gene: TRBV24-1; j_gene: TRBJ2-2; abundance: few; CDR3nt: TGTGCCACCAGTGACCCCGGACTAGCGAACGGAAACACCGGGGAGCTGTTTTTT; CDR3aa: CATSDPGLANGNTGELFF
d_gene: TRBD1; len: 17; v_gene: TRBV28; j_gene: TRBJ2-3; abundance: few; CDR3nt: TGTGCCAGCAGTCCCCACCCGGGACAGGGAAGCACAGATACGCAGTATTTT; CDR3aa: CASSPHPGQGSTDTQYF
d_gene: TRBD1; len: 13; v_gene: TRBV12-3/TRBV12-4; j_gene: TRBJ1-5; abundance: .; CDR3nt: TGTGCCAGCAGTGGGGCAGGGGGTCAGCCCCAGCATTTT; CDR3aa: CASSGAGGQPQHF
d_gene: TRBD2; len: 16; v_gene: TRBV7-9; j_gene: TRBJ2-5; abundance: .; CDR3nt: TGTGCCAGCAGCTTAGCGCTCGGCGGGAGGAAGGAGACCCAGTACTTC; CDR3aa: CASSLALGGRKETQYF
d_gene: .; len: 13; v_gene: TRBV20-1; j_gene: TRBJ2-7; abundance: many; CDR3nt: TGCAGTGCTAGATTCGGAGGCTCCTACGAGCAGTACTTC; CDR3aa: CSARFGGSYEQYF
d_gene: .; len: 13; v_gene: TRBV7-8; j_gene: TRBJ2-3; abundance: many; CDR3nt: TGTGCCAGCAGCTTAGTAACATCAGATACGCAGTATTTT; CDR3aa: CASSLVTSDTQYF
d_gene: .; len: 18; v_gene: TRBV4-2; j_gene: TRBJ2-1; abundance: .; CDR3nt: TGTGCCAGCAGCCAAGATCTAGGGCTAGCCTCTGCCTACAATGAGCAGTTCTTC; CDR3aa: CASSQDLGLASAYNEQFF
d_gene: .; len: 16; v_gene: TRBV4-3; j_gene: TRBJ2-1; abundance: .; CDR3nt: TGCGCCAGCAGCCAAGATGGGCAAAGCTCCTACAATGAGCAGTTCTTC; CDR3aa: CASSQDGQSSYNEQFF
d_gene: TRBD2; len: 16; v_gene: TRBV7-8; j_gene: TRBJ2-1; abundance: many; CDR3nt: TGTGCCAGCAGCGGGGGGACTAGCGGGATTTTCAATGAGCAGTTCTTC; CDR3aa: CASSGGTSGIFNEQFF
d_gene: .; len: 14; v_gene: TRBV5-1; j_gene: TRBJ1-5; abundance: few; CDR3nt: TGCGCCAGCAGCGATTCCGGAGGCAATCAGCCCCAGCATTTT; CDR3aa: CASSDSGGNQPQHF
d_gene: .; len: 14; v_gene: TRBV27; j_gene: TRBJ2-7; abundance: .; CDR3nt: TGTGCCAGCAGTTTATCGGCTAGCGACTACGAGCAGTACTTC; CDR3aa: CASSLSASDYEQYF
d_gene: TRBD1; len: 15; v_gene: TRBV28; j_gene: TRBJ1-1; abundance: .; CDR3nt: TGTGCCAGCAGTTCCCATCCGACAGGGGGGGTGGAAGCTTTCTTT; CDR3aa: CASSSHPTGGVEAFF
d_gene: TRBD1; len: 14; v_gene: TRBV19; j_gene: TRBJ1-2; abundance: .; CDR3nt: TGTGCCAGTAGTACCCTCGGACAGGGCGCTGGCTACACCTTC; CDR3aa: CASSTLGQGAGYTF
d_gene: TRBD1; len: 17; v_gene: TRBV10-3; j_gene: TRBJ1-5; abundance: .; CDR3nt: TGTGCCATCAGTGAGTCGGGGGGACAGGGAATAGGTCAGCCCCAGCATTTT; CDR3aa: CAISESGGQGIGQPQHF
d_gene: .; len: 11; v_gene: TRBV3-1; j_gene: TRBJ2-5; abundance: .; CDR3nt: TGTGCCAGCAGCCCCTTGAGGACCCAGTACTTC; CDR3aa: CASSPLRTQYF
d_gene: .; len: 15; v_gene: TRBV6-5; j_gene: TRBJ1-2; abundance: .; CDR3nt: TGTGCCAGTTCATTTACGACGGGGAAAGGTGGAGGCTACACCTTC; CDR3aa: CASSFTTGKGGGYTF
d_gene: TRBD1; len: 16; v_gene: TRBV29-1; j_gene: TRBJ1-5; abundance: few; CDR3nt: TGCAGCGTTCTCTCTTCCGGGACAGTGGGCAATCAGCCCCAGCATTTT; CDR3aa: CSVLSSGTVGNQPQHF
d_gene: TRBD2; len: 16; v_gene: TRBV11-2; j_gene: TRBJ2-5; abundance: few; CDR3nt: TGTGCCAGCAGCTTAGTAGGGACTAGCGGGCAAGAGACCCAGTACTTC; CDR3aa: CASSLVGTSGQETQYF